These 8 T cell receptor beta chains share one sample of origin, sequenced in a study of CXCR3-negative and CXCR3-positive naive CD8 T cells. TRB cDNA was prepared as libraries by UMI-labeled 5' RACE. After re-calling the 5' RACE reads, TCRdb lists one entry per CDR3 protein, DNA absent. This sample contains about 40,000 distinct CDR3 sequences. What was sequenced was memory CD8+ T cells from blood. The receptors stem from a human donor in good health. Some clones in this sample may be carry-over from other donors' samples.

V gene TRBV7-9 combines with J gene TRBJ1-1; TCRdb selects TRBD1, and the lack of DNA leaves this call unchecked. There are 13 residues in the CDR3. Looked up from germline, CDR1 is SEHNR and CDR2 is FQNEAQ (reference sequence). The chain's CDR3 is CASTQGFGTEAFF.

The chain carries TRBV21-1 and TRBJ2-7; no DNA is available, so the TRBD1 call from TCRdb remains unchecked. TRBV21-1 is shown as a pseudogene. The CDR3 extends over 18 amino acids. The CDR3 here is CASSKAPSSGTGAFEQYF.

CDR3 in amino acids: CASGNRGFAEAFF. The V and J genes are TRBV25-1 and TRBJ1-1; TCRdb reports TRBD1, a call that lacks DNA to check it against. The CDR3 totals 13 residues. Germline V gene lookup returns CDR1 MGHDK and CDR2 SYGVNS.

The J gene is TRBJ1-1, the V gene TRBV6-6; TCRdb gives TRBD1 as the D gene, but with no DNA this cannot be confirmed. The V gene's germline CDR1 is MNHNY and CDR2 SVGAGI (reference sequence). The CDR3 consists of 14 residues. The CDR3 protein is CASSGSARGPEAFF.

This CDR3 is CSATSGQGYEQYF. V gene TRBV20-1 combines with J gene TRBJ2-7; TCRdb's D call, TRBD1, is unchecked because there is no DNA. Germline V gene data show CDR1 as DFQATT and CDR2 as SNEGSKA (reference sequence). The CDR3 covers 13 residues.

This rearrangement joins TRBV14 to TRBJ2-5; TCRdb reports TRBD1, a call that lacks DNA to check it against. The CDR3 loop spans 15 amino acids. Germline V gene lookup returns CDR1 SGHDN and CDR2 FVKESK. CDR3 protein: CASSQDPPPRETQYF. Combining the CDR3 with reference TRBV14 and TRBJ2-5 gives the whole variable domain EAGVTQFPSHSVIEKGQTVTLRCDPISGHDNLYWYRRVMGKEIKFLLHFVKESKQDESGMPNNRFLAERTGGTYSTLKVQPAELEDSGVYFCASSQDPPPRETQYFGPGTRLLVL.

The chain has TRBV5-6 and TRBJ2-7; TCRdb names TRBD1, which stays unverified in the absence of DNA. Germline assignment: CDR1 SGHDT and CDR2 YYEEEE. The CDR3 spans 14 residues. This chain's CDR3 is CASSPRGLTYEQYF.

This chain uses TRBV7-2 with TRBJ2-2; TCRdb indicates TRBD1, and absent DNA this call remains unverified. Germline CDR1 SGHTA, CDR2 FQGNSA. This CDR3 has 15 residues. Here the CDR3 reads CASSHPDRLPGELFF.